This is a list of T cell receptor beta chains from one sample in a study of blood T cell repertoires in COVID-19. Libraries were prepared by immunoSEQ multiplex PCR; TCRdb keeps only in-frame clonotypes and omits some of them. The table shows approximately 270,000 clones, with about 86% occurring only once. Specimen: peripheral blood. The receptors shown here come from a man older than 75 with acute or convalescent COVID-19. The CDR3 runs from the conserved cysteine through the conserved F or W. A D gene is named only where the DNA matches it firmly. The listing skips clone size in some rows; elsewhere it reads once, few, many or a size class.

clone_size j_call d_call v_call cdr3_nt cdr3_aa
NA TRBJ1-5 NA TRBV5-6 TGTGCCAGCAGCAGGAAACAGGCCAATCAGCCCCAGCATTTT CASSRKQANQPQHF
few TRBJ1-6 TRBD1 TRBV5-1 TGCGCCAGCAGCTTGGCAGGGGGTAATTCACCCCTCCACTTT CASSLAGGNSPLHF
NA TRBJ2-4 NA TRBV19 TGTGCCAGTAGTATAGATGCCCCCGAGGGCAAAAACATTCAGTACTTC CASSIDAPEGKNIQYF
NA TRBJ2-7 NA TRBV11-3 TGTGCCAGCAGCTTAGTCTCTGGGGCGCAATACGAGCAGTACTTC CASSLVSGAQYEQYF
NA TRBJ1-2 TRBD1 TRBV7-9 TGTGCCAGCAGCCCAAGGAGGGACAGGGGGCAGGATGGCTACACCTTC CASSPRRDRGQDGYTF
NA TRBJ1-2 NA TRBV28 TGTGCCAGCAGAGTGCAGAACTATGGCTACACCTTC CASRVQNYGYTF
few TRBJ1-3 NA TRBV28 TGTGCCAGCAGTTTTGCCGGCAGGTCCGGCTCTGGAAACACCATATATTTT CASSFAGRSGSGNTIYF
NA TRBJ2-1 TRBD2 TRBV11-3 TGTGCCAGCAGCTTAACAAGCGGGAGTTGGAATGAGCAGTTCTTC CASSLTSGSWNEQFF
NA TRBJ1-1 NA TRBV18 TGTGCCAGCTCACCATTTGGAGAGGGGAACACTGAAGCTTTCTTT CASSPFGEGNTEAFF
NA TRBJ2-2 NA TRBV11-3 TGTGCCAGCAGCCCAGGGGCGGGGGAGCCCACCGGGGAGCTGTTTTTT CASSPGAGEPTGELFF
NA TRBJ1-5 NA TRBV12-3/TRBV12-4 TGTGCCAGCAGCCCAGACAGGCTTCAGCCCCAGCATTTT CASSPDRLQPQHF
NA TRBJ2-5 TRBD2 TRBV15 TGTGCCACCAGCAGAGAGGGACGCACTAGCGGCCAAGAGACCCAGTACTTC CATSREGRTSGQETQYF
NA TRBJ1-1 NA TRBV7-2 TGTGCCAGCAGCTTAGGATCCCCGGCAGGAATGAACACTGAAGCTTTCTTT CASSLGSPAGMNTEAFF
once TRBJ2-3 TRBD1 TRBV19 TGTGCCAGTAGATCCAGGGGGCCAAGCACAGATACGCAGTATTTT CASRSRGPSTDTQYF
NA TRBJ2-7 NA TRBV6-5 TGTGCCAGCAGTTACGAAGCGGGTAGACGTGGGGAGCAGTACTTC CASSYEAGRRGEQYF
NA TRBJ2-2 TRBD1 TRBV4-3 TGCGCCAGCAGCCAAGCCGACAGGGTCCCCGGGGAGCTGTTTTTT CASSQADRVPGELFF
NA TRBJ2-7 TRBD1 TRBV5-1 TGCGCCAGCAGCTTCGGGGGACAGGTCTCCTACGAGCAGTACTTC CASSFGGQVSYEQYF
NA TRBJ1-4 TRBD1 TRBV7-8 TGTGCCAGCAGCCCGTGGACAGGGTTGCGGGATAATGAAAAACTGTTTTTT CASSPWTGLRDNEKLFF
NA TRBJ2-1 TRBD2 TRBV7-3 TGTGCCAGCAGCTCTAAGACTAGCGGGGATTACAATGAGCAGTTCTTC CASSSKTSGDYNEQFF
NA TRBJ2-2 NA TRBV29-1 TGCAGCGTTGCGGGTTCGAACACCGGGGAGCTGTTTTTT CSVAGSNTGELFF
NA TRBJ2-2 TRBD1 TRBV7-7 TGTGCTAGCAGCACAGGGACAGGAACCCCCGGGGAGCTGTTTTTT CASSTGTGTPGELFF
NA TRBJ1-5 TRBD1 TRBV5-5 TGTGCCAGCAGCATAGATTGGACAGGTCGGCCCCAGCATTTT CASSIDWTGRPQHF
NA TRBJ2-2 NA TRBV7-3 TGTGCCAGCAGCTTATCCAGGGGTGACACCGGGGAGCTGTTTTTT CASSLSRGDTGELFF
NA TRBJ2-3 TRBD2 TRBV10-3 TGTGCCATCAGTGAGTCGGGAGCGGGGGGGCGAGATACGCAGTATTTT CAISESGAGGRDTQYF
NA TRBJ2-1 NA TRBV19 TGTGCCAGTATCTCAGGGCCACAAGGTACTCTACGGAATGAGCAGTTCTTC CASISGPQGTLRNEQFF
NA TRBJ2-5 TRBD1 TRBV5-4 TGTGCCAGCAGCCGGGATGGGACAGGGGAAGAGACCCAGTACTTC CASSRDGTGEETQYF
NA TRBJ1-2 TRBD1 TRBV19 TGTGCCAGCACGGACAGGGTTGGCTACACCTTC CASTDRVGYTF
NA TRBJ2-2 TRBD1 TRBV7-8 TGTGCCAGCAGCTTAATCCGACAGGGGGCCGCCGGGGAGCTGTTTTTT CASSLIRQGAAGELFF
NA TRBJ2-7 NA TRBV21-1 TGTGCCAGCAGGAAGACAGGCTACGAGCAGTACTTC CASRKTGYEQYF
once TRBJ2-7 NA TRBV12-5 TGTGCTAGTGGTCCAGATTACTACGAGCAGTACTTC CASGPDYYEQYF
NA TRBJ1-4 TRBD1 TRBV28 TGTGCCAGCAGTTTAACAGGGGAGGCTGAAAAACTGTTTTTT CASSLTGEAEKLFF
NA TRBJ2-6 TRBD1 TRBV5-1 TGCGCCAGCAGCTCTTACAGGGGCGGCGGGGCCAACGTCCTGACTTTC CASSSYRGGGANVLTF
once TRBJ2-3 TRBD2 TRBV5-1 TGCGCCAGCAGCTTTCTCGCGGGGGGATACGCAGTATTT CASSFLAGGYAVF
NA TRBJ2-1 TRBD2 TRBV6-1 TGTGCCAGCGCGACTAGCGGGGCATACAATGAGCAGTTCTTC CASATSGAYNEQFF
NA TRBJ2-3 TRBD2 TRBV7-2 TGTGCCAGCAGCGACGGGACTAGCGGAAACACAGATACGCAGTATTTT CASSDGTSGNTDTQYF
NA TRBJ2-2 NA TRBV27 TGTGCCAGCAGTTTATGGGCCACCGGGGAGCTGTTTTTT CASSLWATGELFF
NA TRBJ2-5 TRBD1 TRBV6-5 TGTGCCAGCAGGCCTGCAGGGGGCGGAGAGGAGACCCAGTACTTC CASRPAGGGEETQYF
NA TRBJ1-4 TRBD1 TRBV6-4 TGTGCCAGCAGTGACTCGCAGGGGGCTACTCCACGGGCTTATGAAAAACTGTTTTTT CASSDSQGATPRAYEKLFF
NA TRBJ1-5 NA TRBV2 TGTGCCAGCAGTGACAGTCATAGCAATCAGCCCCAGCATTTT CASSDSHSNQPQHF
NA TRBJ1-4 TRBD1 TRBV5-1 TGCGCCAGCAGCTTGGCCTTAAGTGGGACAGGGACTAATGAAAAACTGTTTTTT CASSLALSGTGTNEKLFF